The source of this TCR beta chain is a study of T cells in localized non-small cell lung cancer. Study-wide points: Uninvolved adjacent lung showed the highest T cell clonality, exceeding tumor. Elevated circulating T cell density in blood was associated with longer overall survival. Out of the top 100 tumor clones, a median 57 were seen in adjacent lung.

The CDR3 totals 14 residues. CDR1 is LNHNV and CDR2 is YYDKDF in the germline V gene (reference sequence). V lost 4 bases and J lost 2, with 12 bases in between. To note about this clone: Its specificity is unknown.

Sequencing used immunoSEQ multiplex PCR; TCRdb keeps in-frame clones, though not all of them. The sample shows roughly 20,000 clones, approximately 85% of them seen only once. This TCR came from a male donor older than 55 with stage II lung adenocarcinoma. Here the sequenced sample was peripheral blood mononuclear cells, taken before any cancer treatment. The chain employs TRBV15 and TRBJ2-7, with D maybe TRBD1 (7 bases). CDR3: CATSTAGQTYEQYF. DNA for the CDR3: TGTGCCACCAGCACTGCGGGACAGACCTACGAGCAGTACTTC.